These 2 T cell receptor beta chains were sequenced from one sample in a study of patients and donors after allogeneic stem cell transplantation. TCRdb used MiXCR to reprocess the RT-PCR reads, holding one entry per CDR3 protein. The sample lists roughly 200,000 distinct CDR3 sequences, about 38% occurring once. Sequencing was carried out using blood, either unsorted or a sorted T cell fraction (not recorded which). The receptors shown here come from a human donor who was either an allogeneic HSCT recipient or a stem cell or donor lymphocyte infusion donor (not recorded which). It is not recorded whose cells these are; they may come from a transplant donor.

The V gene is TRBV28, the J gene TRBJ1-6; TRBD1 matches at 7 bases. The germline CDR1 and CDR2 sequences are MDHEN and SYDVKM. V was pared by 5 bases and J by 4 bases, with 14 bases of the junction left unmatched. The CDR3 is made up of 18 amino acids. CDR3 region: CASSPRQGSSPYNSPLHF. DNA of the CDR3: TGTGCCAGCAGTCCCCGACAGGGATCCTCTCCATATAATTCACCCCTCCACTTT. The full variable domain, its missing parts supplied by reference TRBV28 and TRBJ1-6, is DVKVTQSSRYLVKRTGEKVFLECVQDMDHENMFWYRQDPGLGLRLIYFSYDVKMKEKGDIPEGYSVSREKKERFSLILESASTNQTSMYLCASSPRQGSSPYNSPLHFGNGTRLTVT.

This chain links TRBV2 with TRBJ1-3, with 9 bases matching TRBD1. Looked up from germline, CDR1 is SNHLY and CDR2 is FYNNEI. The ends lost 8 bases at V and 2 bases at J; junction bases unmatched: 4. The CDR3 contains 14 residues. This CDR3 is CASPGQGTGNTIYF. The CDR3 bases are TGTGCCAGCCCGGGACAGGGTACTGGAAACACCATATATTTT.